This is a list of T cell receptor beta chains from one sample in a study of CD8 T cells in ankylosing spondylitis. Each CDR3 protein is one row after TCRdb ran MiXCR on the 5' RACE reads. In the table there are approximately 25,000 distinct CDR3 sequences, around 17% of which are singletons. Sequenced input: blood. Receptor source: a male donor with ankylosing spondylitis or in good health (not recorded which). The CDR3 runs from the conserved cysteine through the conserved F or W. A D gene is named only where the DNA matches it firmly. Size values are once, few and many counts, or a class for expanded clones, and some rows have none.

D gene	clone size	J gene	V gene	CDR3 DNA	CDR3 protein
NA	NA	TRBJ2-3	TRBV29-1	TGCAGCGTTGAGGATAAAACAGATACGCAGTATTTT	CSVEDKTDTQYF
NA	NA	TRBJ1-5	TRBV28	TGTGCCAGCACTACAACGGGGGGGGCCCTCGATCAGCCCCAGCATTTT	CASTTTGGALDQPQHF
NA	many	TRBJ2-5	TRBV28	TGTGCCAGCAGTTTATCAGAGACCCAGTACTTC	CASSLSETQYF
NA	NA	TRBJ2-2	TRBV20-1	TGCAGTGCTCCCGACAGGTCGACCAGCACCGGGGAGCTGTTTTTT	CSAPDRSTSTGELFF
TRBD2	many	TRBJ2-3	TRBV29-1	TGCAGCGTTGAACCGCGTGGGGGGGTTGCAGATACGCAGTATTTT	CSVEPRGGVADTQYF
TRBD1	few	TRBJ1-4	TRBV6-5	TGTGCCAGCAAGGGCGGGACAGGGGGTGAAAAACTGTTTTTT	CASKGGTGGEKLFF
TRBD1	few	TRBJ2-3	TRBV15	TGTGCCACCAGCAGGGACAGGGCGACAGATACGCAGTATTTT	CATSRDRATDTQYF
NA	many	TRBJ2-2	TRBV7-3	TGTGCCAGCGGTCGGATTGCGAACACCGGGGAGCTGTTTTTT	CASGRIANTGELFF
NA	many	TRBJ2-3	TRBV7-2	TGTGCCAGCAGCTTAGACGGCCGGATCACAGATACGCAGTATTTT	CASSLDGRITDTQYF
TRBD1	NA	TRBJ1-2	TRBV5-6	TGTGCCAGCAGCTTCTCCCGGGACAGGGCCGCTGCCTATGGCTACACCTTC	CASSFSRDRAAAYGYTF
NA	NA	TRBJ2-1	TRBV5-1	TGCGCCAGCAGCAGGATGCTGGGAAATGAGCAGTTCTTC	CASSRMLGNEQFF
TRBD1	few	TRBJ2-1	TRBV10-3	TGTGCCATCAGCCAGGGGGATGAGCAGTTCTTC	CAISQGDEQFF
NA	NA	TRBJ1-2	TRBV5-5	TGTGCCAGCAGCGCGACTCAGGGCTACTATGGCTACACCTTC	CASSATQGYYGYTF
NA	many	TRBJ2-1	TRBV6-5	TGTGCCAGCAGTTCTGGGCCTCGGCATGAGCAGTTCTTC	CASSSGPRHEQFF
TRBD2	few	TRBJ2-3	TRBV7-3	TGTGCCAGCAGCCTAGGGGCGGGGGGAACAGATACGCAGTATTTT	CASSLGAGGTDTQYF
NA	NA	TRBJ1-1	TRBV18	TGTGCCAGCTCACCGAGTAGGCTGGGAGTAAGCACTGAAGCTTTCTTT	CASSPSRLGVSTEAFF
TRBD2	NA	TRBJ2-2	TRBV7-2	TGTGCCAGCAGCTTAGGACTAGCGGGTGCTGGGGAGCTGTTTTTT	CASSLGLAGAGELFF
TRBD2	many	TRBJ2-2	TRBV5-1	TGCGCCAGCAGCTTTAGCGGGGCCGACACCGGGGAGCTGTTTTTT	CASSFSGADTGELFF
TRBD1	few	TRBJ2-5	TRBV2	TGTGCCAGCAGTGGAGGCAGGGGGCGCGAGACCCAGTACTTC	CASSGGRGRETQYF
TRBD1	many	TRBJ2-1	TRBV5-1	TGCGCCAGCAGCTTGGGGACAGGCTCCTACAATGAGCAGTTCTTC	CASSLGTGSYNEQFF
NA	many	TRBJ2-7	TRBV4-3	TGCGCCAGCAGCCAAGTACGGGGGACCTACGAGCAGTACTTC	CASSQVRGTYEQYF